Shown below are 14 T cell receptor beta chains from a single sample sequenced in a study of blood T cell repertoires in COVID-19. TCRdb's table, derived via immunoSEQ multiplex PCR, lists solely in-frame clones and lacks some. This table holds about 200,000 clones, 94% found once. Sequenced input: peripheral blood. The receptors were gathered from a man aged 25-45 years with COVID-19, enrolled during active disease.

The chain links TRBV18 to TRBJ1-2, with D unresolved. Germline CDR1 KGHSH, CDR2 LQKENI. The CDR3 loop spans 15 amino acids. Trimming took off 3 bases at V and 5 bases at J, with 16 bases between the two ends. For the CDR3, the DNA is TGTGCCAGCTCACCCCCACAATTTTCGGGGTATGGCTACACCTTC. This codes for CASSPPQFSGYGYTF.

The chain carries TRBV7-9 and TRBJ1-6; a possible D gene is TRBD1 (5 bases). Trimming left V 5 bases short and J 10 bases short, with 18 bases between. This CDR3 contains 15 residues. Germline CDR1 reads SEHNR; CDR2 reads FQNEAQ (reference sequence). The CDR3 protein is CASSPRDFRYSPLHF. CDR3 coding DNA: TGTGCCAGCAGCCCCCGGGACTTCCGTTACTCACCCCTCCACTTT. Looking up the rest from reference TRBV7-9 and TRBJ1-6 gives the full variable domain: DTGVSQNPRHKITKRGQNVTFRCDPISEHNRLYWYRQTLGQGPEFLTYFQNEAQLEKSRLLSDRFSAERPKGSFSTLEIQRTEQGDSAMYLCASSPRDFRYSPLHFGNGTRLTVT.

The chain links TRBV11-2 to TRBJ1-2; D might be TRBD1 (5 bases). V lost 5 bases to trimming and J lost 7 bases, with 17 bases between them. The CDR3 runs 14 residues. The V gene's germline CDR1 is SGHAT and CDR2 FQNNGV. CDR3 region: CASSMTGGALGYTF. Written as DNA, the CDR3 is TGTGCCAGCAGCATGACGGGCGGGGCGCTTGGCTACACCTTC.

This chain connects TRBV7-2 to TRBJ2-1; a possible D gene is TRBD2 (5 bases). This CDR3 contains 15 residues. V dropped 5 bases and J dropped 4 bases, with 15 bases sitting between them. Germline CDR1 reads SGHTA; CDR2 reads FQGNSA. The CDR3 DNA is TGTGCCAGCAGCCAAAGCGGCCAGTCTTACAATGAGCAGTTCTTC. Protein product: CASSQSGQSYNEQFF.

The J gene is TRBJ2-1, the V gene TRBV5-5; possibly TRBD2 for D (5 bases). The V end was cut by 5 bases, the J end by 7 bases, with 16 bases between. Per germline, CDR1 SGHKS and CDR2 YYEKEE (reference sequence). CDR3 length: 14 amino acids. CDR3 DNA sequence: TGTGCCAGCAGTTCAGGTACGGGGTGGAATGAGCAGTTCTTC. Encoded protein: CASSSGTGWNEQFF. Using reference TRBV5-5 and TRBJ2-1 for the parts outside the CDR3, the full variable domain is DAGVTQSPTHLIKTRGQQVTLRCSPISGHKSVSWYQQVLGQGPQFIFQYYEKEERGRGNFPDRFSARQFPNYSSELNVNALLLGDSALYLCASSSGTGWNEQFFGPGTRLTVL.

The chain couples TRBV18 to TRBJ1-2, with 9 bases matching TRBD1. Germline CDR1 is KGHSH and CDR2 is LQKENI. The CDR3 is 13 residues long. J was trimmed by 6 bases and V by 4 bases; bases with no gene match: 3. The chain's CDR3 is CASSRGQGNGYTF. The CDR3 DNA is TGTGCCAGCTCACGCGGACAGGGGAATGGCTACACCTTC.

CDR3 bases: TGTGCCAGTAGTCGTCCAACAGGGGTGCTCGACTATGGCTACACCTTC. Its translation is CASSRPTGVLDYGYTF. This rearrangement joins TRBV19 to TRBJ1-2; 7 bases are shared with TRBD1. The CDR3 has 16 residues. V was clipped by 5 bases and J by 3 bases; unmatched bases: 12. CDR1 and CDR2 from the germline V gene are LNHDA and SQIVND (reference sequence).

Comments on this clone: This sample also contains other DNA sequences that code for the same CDR3. The chain links TRBV7-9 to TRBJ2-2; D gene ambiguous. The CDR3 has 15 amino acids. CDR1 SEHNR and CDR2 FQNEAQ come from the germline V gene (reference sequence). Trimming left V 2 bases short and J 0 bases short, with 7 bases between. CDR3 loop: CASSLWLANTGELFF. CDR3 in DNA: TGTGCCAGCAGCTTATGGCTAGCGAACACCGGGGAGCTGTTTTTT. Complete variable domain (other parts from reference TRBV7-9 and TRBJ2-2): DTGVSQNPRHKITKRGQNVTFRCDPISEHNRLYWYRQTLGQGPEFLTYFQNEAQLEKSRLLSDRFSAERPKGSFSTLEIQRTEQGDSAMYLCASSLWLANTGELFFGEGSRLTVL.

The chain employs TRBV5-1 and TRBJ1-1; a weak D match, TRBD1 (6 bases). Germline V CDR1 and CDR2: SGHRS, YFSETQ. The ends were cut back, 0 bases at V and 4 bases at J, with 16 bases in the middle. CDR3 length: 16 amino acids. CDR3 nucleotides: TGCGCCAGCAGCTTGGATGCAGGGGCCGGGTTCACTGAAGCTTTCTTT. Translating it yields CASSLDAGAGFTEAFF. The full variable domain, its missing parts supplied by reference TRBV5-1 and TRBJ1-1, is KAGVTQTPRYLIKTRGQQVTLSCSPISGHRSVSWYQQTPGQGLQFLFEYFSETQRNKGNFPGRFSGRQFSNSRSEMNVSTLELGDSALYLCASSLDAGAGFTEAFFGQGTRLTVV.

J is TRBJ2-7 and V is TRBV10-1; possibly TRBD1 for D (6 bases). This CDR3 has 15 amino acids. Deletions cut 6 bases from V and 1 base from J, with 16 bases between. Germline assignment: CDR1 WNHNN and CDR2 SYGVQD (reference sequence). The CDR3 sequence is CASSPSGTPSYEQYF. In nucleotides, the CDR3 is TGCGCCAGCAGCCCCTCCGGGACACCATCCTACGAGCAGTACTTC.

The V gene is TRBV27, the J gene TRBJ1-5; 9 nucleotides align to TRBD1. J was trimmed by 4 bases and V by 6 bases; bases with no gene match: 7. CDR3 length: 15 amino acids. Per germline, CDR1 MNHEY and CDR2 SMNVEV (reference sequence). The CDR3 region has the DNA TGTGCCAGCAGCCTGGACAGGGGAGTTAATCAGCCCCAGCATTTT. Translating gives CASSLDRGVNQPQHF.

This chain connects TRBV6-1 to TRBJ1-4; the D gene is possibly TRBD1 (5 bases). The V and J ends lost 2 bases and 5 bases respectively, with 12 bases between them. The CDR3 covers 15 residues. Germline CDR1 and CDR2: MNHNS and SASEGT. CDR3 in DNA: TGTGCCAGCAGTGAACGGGGGACGGAGAATGAAAAACTGTTTTTT. Its translation: CASSERGTENEKLFF.

This clone was observed once. The chain combines TRBV3-1 (or the pseudogene TRBV3-2) with TRBJ1-2, with 7 bases lining up with TRBD1. The CDR3 runs 16 residues. With V trimmed by 2 bases and J by 5 bases, 11 bases remained unmatched. Per the germline V gene, CDR1 is LGHDT and CDR2 is YNNKEL (reference sequence). The CDR3 here is CASSQTLDRTAYGYTF. Written as DNA, the CDR3 is TGTGCCAGCAGCCAAACTCTGGACAGGACAGCTTATGGCTACACCTTC.

The chain has TRBV30 and TRBJ2-3; 10 bases line up with TRBD2. The V gene end was trimmed by 0 bases and the J gene end by 1 base; junction bases not matched to a gene: 13. Germline V gene lookup returns CDR1 GTSNPN and CDR2 SVGIG (reference sequence). CDR3 length equals 19 residues. As DNA, the CDR3 is TGTGCCTGGAGTGTATTGAGTTGGCTAGCGGGGGCCGGCACAGATACGCAGTATTTT. The encoded protein is CAWSVLSWLAGAGTDTQYF.